What follows are 9 T cell receptor beta chains derived from one specimen sequenced in a study of T cell responses to AZD1222 COVID-19 vaccine. TCRdb's table, derived via immunoSEQ multiplex PCR, lists solely in-frame clones and lacks some. Here the sample spans about 85,000 clones, 88% being singletons. The sequencing used peripheral blood, collected on day 0 of AZD1222 vaccination. The origin of the receptors is an adult in good health.

This sequence joins TRBV9 and TRBJ2-1; TRBD1 or TRBD2 may be the D gene (5 bases each). The CDR3 consists of 15 residues. The germline V and J ends were trimmed by 0 bases and 0 bases, with 7 bases remaining between them. CDR1 and CDR2 (germline): SGDLS, YYNGEE. CDR3 sequence: CASSVEGRSYNEQFF. The CDR3, as DNA: TGTGCCAGCAGCGTAGAGGGACGCTCCTACAATGAGCAGTTCTTC.

A few counts support this clone. The rearrangement links TRBV30 to TRBJ1-6; D might be TRBD1 (5 bases). V shed 4 bases and J shed 8 bases, with 12 bases lying between them. The CDR3 runs to 13 residues. Per germline, CDR1 GTSNPN and CDR2 SVGIG (reference sequence). The CDR3 protein is CAWIGQGDSPLHF. The CDR3 nucleotides read TGTGCCTGGATCGGCCAGGGAGATTCACCCCTCCACTTT.

This sequence joins TRBV7-8 and TRBJ1-2; no reliable D call. The V end lost 1 base, the J end lost 2 bases, and 20 bases lay between the germline ends. CDR1 and CDR2 (germline): SGHVS, FQNEAQ. This CDR3 is built from 18 residues. The CDR3 protein is CASSLGPIGSWENYGYTF. The CDR3 bases are TGTGCCAGCAGCTTAGGTCCCATAGGCAGTTGGGAAAACTATGGCTACACCTTC.

The rearrangement joins TRBV6-5 to TRBJ1-1, with 9 bases lining up with TRBD1. This CDR3 is 15 amino acids long. Per the germline V gene, CDR1 is MNHEY and CDR2 is SVGAGI. Germline trimming cut 0 bases from V and 2 bases from J; bases unmatched to any gene: 1. CDR3 loop: CASSYSGQGNTEAFF. The DNA for the CDR3 is TGTGCCAGCAGTTACTCGGGACAGGGAAACACTGAAGCTTTCTTT.

The chain has TRBV5-8 and TRBJ2-2, with 11 nucleotides matching TRBD1. V lost 4 bases to trimming and J lost 7 bases; unmatched junction nucleotides: 6. Germline CDR1 and CDR2: SGHTS and YDEGEE. This CDR3 has 15 amino acids. The CDR3 here is CASSKDRGRNGELFF. As DNA, the CDR3 is TGTGCCAGCAGCAAGGACAGGGGGCGGAACGGGGAGCTGTTTTTT.

The chain has TRBV7-6 and TRBJ2-1, with D perhaps matching TRBD1 (5 bases). In germline, CDR1 is SGHVS, CDR2 FNYEAQ. V lost 2 bases to trimming and J lost 4 bases, with 18 bases between them. CDR3 length: 17 amino acids. This chain's CDR3 is CASSLRWSGQGYNEQFF. CDR3 in DNA: TGTGCCAGCAGCTTACGTTGGTCAGGGCAGGGATACAATGAGCAGTTCTTC.

The V and J genes are TRBV15 and TRBJ1-2; the D gene is possibly TRBD1 (5 bases). The CDR3 has 16 residues. Per germline, CDR1 LNHNV and CDR2 YYDKDF (reference sequence). Trimming removed 0 bases from V and 1 base from J, with 12 bases in between. CDR3 nucleotide sequence: TGTGCCACCAGCAGAGATAGGGGCAGCCTTAACTATGGCTACACCTTC. This codes for CATSRDRGSLNYGYTF.

V usage is TRBV4-1 and J usage is TRBJ1-1, with no clear D. This CDR3 spans 14 amino acids. V shed 0 bases and J shed 10 bases, with 15 bases lying between them. CDR1 and CDR2 (germline): MGHRA, YSYEKL. This CDR3 is CASSQDAGPLGAFF. CDR3 coding DNA: TGCGCCAGCAGCCAAGATGCGGGCCCCCTCGGAGCTTTCTTT.

This clone was detected a few times. The J gene is TRBJ1-6, the V gene TRBV5-5; D is unclear. V was shortened by 0 bases and J by 0 bases, with 10 bases between the two germline ends. The CDR3 consists of 17 residues. Per germline, CDR1 SGHKS and CDR2 YYEKEE (reference sequence). The CDR3 bases are TGTGCCAGCAGCTTGGCGCTTCAGAGCTCCTATAATTCACCCCTCCACTTT. This translates into CASSLALQSSYNSPLHF. Full variable domain (outside the CDR3, taken from reference TRBV5-5 and TRBJ1-6): DAGVTQSPTHLIKTRGQQVTLRCSPISGHKSVSWYQQVLGQGPQFIFQYYEKEERGRGNFPDRFSARQFPNYSSELNVNALLLGDSALYLCASSLALQSSYNSPLHFGNGTRLTVT.